The 24 T cell receptor beta chains presented below share a single source sample, sequenced in a study of T cell responses to AZD1222 COVID-19 vaccine. Generated by immunoSEQ multiplex PCR, the TCRdb table keeps only in-frame clones and is missing some. The sample carries 90,000 to 120,000 clones, 92% recorded once. Sequenced here: peripheral blood, sampled 28 days after the second AZD1222 dose. The receptor set was obtained from an adult who received the AZD1222 COVID-19 vaccine.

V gene TRBV7-9 combines with J gene TRBJ1-6; tentative D call: TRBD1 (5 bases). Trimming took off 4 bases at V and 9 bases at J, with 19 bases between the two ends. CDR3 length: 16 amino acids. Germline V gene data show CDR1 as SEHNR and CDR2 as FQNEAQ (reference sequence). The CDR3 reads CASSYQRQIIGSPLHF. The CDR3 DNA reads TGTGCCAGCAGCTATCAACGACAGATTATTGGTTCACCCCTCCACTTT. Full variable domain (outside the CDR3, taken from reference TRBV7-9 and TRBJ1-6): DTGVSQNPRHKITKRGQNVTFRCDPISEHNRLYWYRQTLGQGPEFLTYFQNEAQLEKSRLLSDRFSAERPKGSFSTLEIQRTEQGDSAMYLCASSYQRQIIGSPLHFGNGTRLTVT.

The rearrangement joins TRBV28 to TRBJ1-4; D gene ambiguous. Germline V gene sequence: CDR1 MDHEN, CDR2 SYDVKM. Trimming removed 2 bases at V and 4 bases at J, with 5 bases between. CDR3 length equals 13 residues. CDR3 region: CASSLGVNEKLFF. As DNA, the CDR3 is TGTGCCAGCAGTTTAGGAGTTAATGAAAAACTGTTTTTT.

Many counts were recorded for this clone. The chain links TRBV15 to TRBJ2-2; D may be TRBD1 (5 bases). CDR1 is LNHNV, CDR2 YYDKDF, per germline (reference sequence). This CDR3 is 14 amino acids long. With 0 bases removed from V and 3 bases from J, the gap between germline ends came to 5 bases. CDR3 amino acids: CATSREGDTGELFF. As DNA, the CDR3 is TGTGCCACCAGCAGAGAAGGGGACACCGGGGAGCTGTTTTTT.

The CDR3 nucleotides read TGTGCCATCAGTCGCGGTTCACAGGGGAACACTGAAGCTTTCTTT. Translation gives CAISRGSQGNTEAFF. This chain links TRBV10-3 with TRBJ1-1, with D maybe TRBD1 (6 bases). Germline V gives CDR1 ENHRY, CDR2 SYGVKD. Trimming took 5 bases from V and 1 from J, leaving 14 bases between them. The CDR3 consists of 15 residues.

The chain has TRBV28 and TRBJ1-2; D unclear. CDR1 and CDR2 (germline): MDHEN, SYDVKM. The CDR3 is 13 amino acids. The V end was cut by 7 bases, the J end by 6 bases, with 15 bases between. CDR3 nucleotide sequence: TGTGCCAGCAACCTAAATCCCAAAGATGGCTACACCTTC. Protein product: CASNLNPKDGYTF.

The chain links TRBV6-5 to TRBJ2-7; 11 bases fit TRBD1. J gave up 2 bases and V 6 bases, and 6 bases lay outside the gene matches. The germline V gene has CDR1 MNHEY and CDR2 SVGAGI. The CDR3 contains 15 residues. In nucleotides, the CDR3 is TGTGCCAGCAGAAACCCGGGACAGGGGGCCTACGAGCAGTACTTC. Amino acids: CASRNPGQGAYEQYF.

This chain uses TRBV11-2 with TRBJ1-4; 8 positions agree with TRBD1. The CDR3 sequence is 15 residues long. J was trimmed by 4 bases and V by 6 bases; bases with no gene match: 7. Per the germline V gene, CDR1 is SGHAT and CDR2 is FQNNGV. In DNA, the CDR3 is TGTGCCAGCAGTTTCCGGGGACAGGTTAATGAAAAACTGTTTTTT. Translating gives CASSFRGQVNEKLFF.

The V call is TRBV10-3, the J call TRBJ2-2; D is unclear. In germline, CDR1 is ENHRY, CDR2 SYGVKD. The CDR3 has 13 amino acids. Trimming pared 7 bases from V and 2 bases from J, leaving 8 bases between. CDR3 protein: CAITSRNTGELFF. CDR3 sequence (DNA): TGTGCCATCACTTCTAGAAACACCGGGGAGCTGTTTTTT.

The chain couples TRBV6-2 or TRBV6-3 to TRBJ2-2; D is uncertain. V lost 2 bases and J lost 1, with 8 bases in between. The germline gives CDR1 MNHEY, CDR2 SVGEGT. The CDR3 contains 15 residues. The CDR3 DNA follows: TGTGCCAGCAGTTACGTTGGCGGGAACACCGGGGAGCTGTTTTTT. It encodes CASSYVGGNTGELFF.

This chain connects TRBV27 to TRBJ1-4; a weak D match, TRBD1 (6 bases). CDR3 length: 14 residues. CDR1 is MNHEY and CDR2 is SMNVEV in the germline V gene (reference sequence). Trimming pared 3 bases from V and 7 bases from J, leaving 12 bases between. The CDR3 DNA reads TGTGCCAGCAGTTTGGCAAGGGGGGGTGAAAAACTGTTTTTT. This gives the protein CASSLARGGEKLFF.

The CDR3 DNA sequence: TGCGCCAGCAGCTTCCGACCCACCGGGGAGCTGTTTTTT. This gives the protein CASSFRPTGELFF. The V and J genes are TRBV5-1 and TRBJ2-2, with D unclear. This CDR3 has 13 amino acids. In germline, CDR1 is SGHRS, CDR2 YFSETQ. V was clipped by 2 bases and J by 4 bases, with 6 bases between them.

This clone was detected once. The chain carries TRBV21-1 and TRBJ1-5. TRBV21-1 is a pseudogene segment. This CDR3 region has 16 residues. The CDR3 is CASSKNNRDPNQPQHF. The CDR3 DNA is TGTGCCAGCAGCAAAAACAACCGGGACCCCAATCAGCCCCAGCATTTT.

The chain is built from TRBV5-8 and TRBJ1-5, with 10 positions matching TRBD1. The germline V gene encodes CDR1 SGHTS and CDR2 YDEGEE. V lost 4 bases and J lost 5; bases outside the gene matches: 9. CDR3 size: 16 residues. DNA for the CDR3: TGTGCCAGCAGCCCAGGTGACAGGGGGCTCGATCAGCCCCAGCATTTT. It specifies CASSPGDRGLDQPQHF.

V and J are TRBV6-5 and TRBJ2-7; 8 nucleotides agree with TRBD1. Germline lookup yields CDR1 MNHEY and CDR2 SVGAGI. The CDR3 loop spans 14 amino acids. V trimming: 7 bases; J trimming: 3 bases; junction bases outside the gene matches: 8. The CDR3 sequence is CASTDWTGNYEQYF. The CDR3 DNA reads TGTGCCAGCACCGACTGGACAGGGAACTACGAGCAGTACTTC.

This clone appeared a single time. V and J are TRBV18 and TRBJ1-2; D is possibly TRBD1 (5 bases). CDR3 length equals 14 residues. Deletions cut 3 bases from V and 6 bases from J, with 14 bases between. Germline V gene lookup returns CDR1 KGHSH and CDR2 LQKENI. CDR3 sequence reads: CASSPGREADGYTF. CDR3 in DNA: TGTGCCAGCTCACCCGGCAGGGAAGCAGATGGCTACACCTTC.

This chain links TRBV6-5 with TRBJ1-2; 7 bases agree with TRBD1. This CDR3 spans 15 amino acids. J gave up 1 base and V 6 bases, and 8 bases lay outside the gene matches. CDR1 is MNHEY, CDR2 SVGAGI, per germline. The CDR3 region has the DNA TGTGCCAGCAGATATACAGGGGAAAGTAACTATGGCTACACCTTC. The encoded protein is CASRYTGESNYGYTF.

The chain uses TRBV12-2 and TRBJ2-7; TRBD2, the D gene given by the table, was not confirmed from the DNA. TRBV12-2 is given as a pseudogene. The CDR3 runs to 14 residues. The CDR3 region has the DNA TGTGCAAGTCGCTTAGCGAGGCCCACCTACGAGCAGTACTTC. Translating gives CASRLARPTYEQYF.

The V and J genes are TRBV6-5 and TRBJ1-1; TRBD1 might be the D (6 bases). Looked up from germline, CDR1 is MNHEY and CDR2 is SVGAGI. V lost 6 bases, J lost 6 bases, and 14 bases lay in between. The CDR3 consists of 13 residues. CDR3 loop: CASSRRGWAEAFF. The CDR3 bases are TGTGCCAGCAGCCGCAGGGGATGGGCTGAAGCTTTCTTT.

The chain couples TRBV5-1 to TRBJ2-3; D is uncertain. Trimming shortened V by 4 bases and J by 3 bases, and 18 bases separated the two germline ends. Germline values: CDR1 SGHRS, CDR2 YFSETQ. The CDR3 totals 16 residues. CDR3 coding DNA: TGCGCCAGCAGCCCGGCGGTCGGAGAGCAGACAGATACGCAGTATTTT. This gives the protein CASSPAVGEQTDTQYF.

The chain has TRBV25-1 and TRBJ1-2, with D hard to call. Deletions cut 3 bases from V and 0 bases from J, with 5 bases between. The CDR3 sequence is 13 residues long. CDR1 and CDR2 (germline): MGHDK, SYGVNS. In DNA, the CDR3 is TGTGCCAGCAGTGACAGAACTAACTATGGCTACACCTTC. This gives the protein CASSDRTNYGYTF.

The genes are TRBV19 and TRBJ2-7, with TRBD1 matching over 9 bases. CDR3 length: 15 residues. The V gene's germline CDR1 is LNHDA and CDR2 SQIVND (reference sequence). V shed 7 bases and J 0 bases; nucleotides not matched to a gene: 7. In nucleotides, the CDR3 is TGTGCCAGTACCGCCGGGACAGGGCCCTCCTACGAGCAGTACTTC. Protein sequence: CASTAGTGPSYEQYF.

This clone was counted only a few times. CDR3 coding DNA: TGCGCCAGCAGTGACAGGGGATACACTGAAGCTTTCTTT. The encoded protein is CASSDRGYTEAFF. The chain uses TRBV23-1 and TRBJ1-1, with 8 bases fitting TRBD1. TRBV23-1 is treated as an ORF (open reading frame) with a function not yet certain. V shed 5 bases, J shed 3 bases, and the junction held 2 bases outside the gene matches. The CDR3 length is 13 residues.

The chain uses TRBV27 and TRBJ2-7, with 9 nucleotides matching TRBD1. CDR3 size: 14 residues. Germline CDR1 is MNHEY and CDR2 is SMNVEV (reference sequence). The V segment lost 5 bases and the J segment 4 bases; nucleotides outside the gene matches: 6. The CDR3 is CASSNTGTGYEQYF. CDR3 sequence (DNA): TGTGCCAGCAGTAATACCGGGACAGGGTACGAGCAGTACTTC.

The chain has TRBV11-2 and TRBJ1-3; D is ambiguous. V was shortened by 1 base and J by 0 bases, with 10 bases between the two germline ends. Germline V gene data show CDR1 as SGHAT and CDR2 as FQNNGV. This CDR3 has 16 residues. In DNA, the CDR3 is TGTGCCAGCAGCTTAGTCGCGACGGCCTCTGGAAACACCATATATTTT. This translates into CASSLVATASGNTIYF.